The 3 T cell receptor beta chains in this list originate from one sample, sequenced in a study of patients and donors after allogeneic stem cell transplantation (dated by TCRdb to 2018 to 2021). Library construction relied on RT-PCR. The sequencer listed for this sample is NextSeq 550. TCRdb itself trimmed the public reads at Q25 with fastp, ran MiXCR and retained productive beta chains. Entries that share a CDR3 protein sequence are merged under the most common genes and DNA. The sample profile shows some 9,800 distinct CDR3 sequences; roughly 5.8% of them were found once. The ten largest clones add up to roughly 26% of the sample. Sequencing was carried out using blood, either unsorted or a sorted T cell fraction (not recorded which). These receptors were obtained from a human donor who was either an allogeneic HSCT recipient or a stem cell or donor lymphocyte infusion donor (not recorded which). It is not recorded whose cells these are; they may come from a transplant donor.

This clonotype was detected ten times or more. This chain joins TRBV12-3 or TRBV12-4 and TRBJ2-7, with TRBD1 matching 8 bases. This CDR3 comprises 13 residues. V dropped 3 bases and J dropped 3; count of bases not matched to a gene: 1. Here the CDR3 DNA reads TGTGCCAGCAGTTTTGGACAGGGCTACGAGCAGTACTTC. Protein: CASSFGQGYEQYF.

V and J are TRBV7-2 and TRBJ2-5, with D tentatively TRBD1 (5 bases). The CDR3 has 13 residues. Trimming removed 1 base at V and 3 bases at J, with 6 bases between. Germline CDR1 SGHTA, CDR2 FQGNSA. CDR3 in amino acids: CASSLDRKETQYF. The CDR3 DNA is TGTGCCAGCAGCTTAGACAGGAAAGAGACCCAGTACTTC.

Only a few counts were recorded for this clonotype. The rearrangement links TRBV20-1 to TRBJ2-7; possible D gene TRBD2, 6 bases. Germline V gives CDR1 DFQATT, CDR2 SNEGSKA (reference sequence). Trimming stripped 0 bases from V and 2 bases from J, with 8 bases between. The CDR3 runs 13 residues. The CDR3 DNA follows: TGCAGTGCTAGAGATGCGGGGACCTACGAGCAGTACTTC. Amino acids: CSARDAGTYEQYF.